These 26 T cell receptor beta chains were all obtained from the same sample, sequenced in a study of T cells in Graves' hyperthyroidism and ophthalmopathy. Researchers took RNA transcripts and amplified the TCR beta CDR3 regions from them. TCR CDR3 regions were first amplified by RT-PCR with HTBI primers. One entry per CDR3 protein, called by TCRdb with MiXCR from the multiplex PCR reads. Counted here are hundreds of thousands of distinct CDR3 sequences, under 20% occurring once; the ten biggest clones make up approximately 16%. The specimen was blood. Source of these receptors: a woman under 30 with Graves' ophthalmopathy.

J is TRBJ1-2 and V is TRBV6-1, with D perhaps TRBD1 (6 bases). Germline V gene sequence: CDR1 MNHNS, CDR2 SASEGT. The CDR3 is made up of 14 amino acids. Trimming removed 2 bases at V and 4 bases at J, with 11 bases between. The CDR3: CASSEYGRGYGYTF. Here the CDR3 DNA reads TGTGCCAGCAGTGAATATGGCAGGGGCTATGGCTACACCTTC.

Remarks on this clonotype: A clone one base away is much larger, so this may be a read error. CDR3 DNA: TGTGCCCCTGTTAGACGCCTTGATCAGCCCCAGCATTTT. It is translated as CAPVRRLDQPQHF. V and J are TRBV28 and TRBJ1-5; D unresolved. Germline V gene data show CDR1 as MDHEN and CDR2 as SYDVKM. V was cut by 11 bases and J by 5 bases, with 16 bases left in between. The CDR3 has 13 residues. Complete variable domain (other parts from reference TRBV28 and TRBJ1-5): DVKVTQSSRYLVKRTGEKVFLECVQDMDHENMFWYRQDPGLGLRLIYFSYDVKMKEKGDIPEGYSVSREKKERFSLILESASTNQTSMYLCAPVRRLDQPQHFGDGTRLSIL.

The chain has TRBV6-9 and TRBJ2-7; weak D call: TRBD2 (6 bases). The ends were cut back, 4 bases at V and 5 bases at J, with 15 bases in the middle. The CDR3 is 14 residues long. Germline V gene sequence: CDR1 MNHGY, CDR2 SVAAGI. DNA for the CDR3: TGTGCCAGCAGTTCACTAGGAGGGACCGACGAGCAGTACTTC. Translating gives CASSSLGGTDEQYF.

There are a few counts of this clonotype. The chain recombines TRBV19 with TRBJ1-5, with 9 nucleotides matching TRBD1. V lost 5 bases to trimming and J lost 1 base; unmatched junction nucleotides: 6. Germline values: CDR1 LNHDA, CDR2 SQIVND (reference sequence). The CDR3 extends over 16 amino acids. The CDR3 sequence is CASSSRQGVSNQPQHF. In DNA, the CDR3 is TGTGCCAGTAGTTCACGACAGGGGGTAAGCAATCAGCCCCAGCATTTT.

The sample holds many counts of this clonotype. This chain connects TRBV12-3 or TRBV12-4 to TRBJ1-2, with TRBD1 as a possible D gene (5 bases). Trimming shortened V by 2 bases and J by 2 bases, and 21 bases separated the two germline ends. The CDR3 length is 18 residues. CDR3 loop: CASSLLRRGLFENYGYTF. The CDR3 DNA is TGTGCCAGCAGTTTATTGAGGAGGGGTCTTTTTGAAAACTATGGCTACACCTTC.

In its sample, this clonotype was seen a few times. The chain carries TRBV15 and TRBJ2-1; D is undetermined. CDR3 length: 11 residues. V was cut by 4 bases and J by 9 bases, with 7 bases left in between. CDR1 is LNHNV and CDR2 is YYDKDF in the germline V gene (reference sequence). CDR3 protein: CATSTVREQFF. CDR3 nucleotides: TGTGCCACCAGCACAGTCCGTGAGCAGTTCTTC. Combining the CDR3 with reference TRBV15 and TRBJ2-1 gives the whole variable domain DAMVIQNPRYQVTQFGKPVTLSCSQTLNHNVMYWYQQKSSQAPKLLFHYYDKDFNNEADTPDNFQSRRPNTSFCFLDIRSPGLGDTAMYLCATSTVREQFFGPGTRLTVL.

This clonotype was seen repeatedly, ten times or more. The chain links TRBV7-9 to TRBJ2-1, with 15 nucleotides matching TRBD2. V lost 6 bases, J lost 0 bases, and 12 bases stayed unmatched. The germline CDR1 and CDR2 sequences are SEHNR and FQNEAQ (reference sequence). There are 20 residues in the CDR3. CDR3 sequence: CASSLGRTSGRAVSYNEQFF. The CDR3 DNA sequence: TGTGCCAGCAGTCTAGGGAGGACTAGCGGGAGGGCCGTCTCCTACAATGAGCAGTTCTTC.

This clonotype was counted between two and nine times. This chain links TRBV5-6 with TRBJ2-3, with a weak D call TRBD2 (6 bases). Germline CDR1 is SGHDT and CDR2 is YYEEEE. This CDR3 region has 16 residues. V was pared by 0 bases and J by 2 bases, with 13 bases between. The CDR3 loop is CASSLAGTSPTDTQYF. The CDR3, as DNA: TGTGCCAGCAGCTTGGCCGGGACTTCCCCCACAGATACGCAGTATTTT.

CDR3 residues: CASSPVGDQPQHF. In nucleotides, the CDR3 is TGTGCCAGCAGCCCCGTTGGGGATCAGCCCCAGCATTTT. J is TRBJ1-5 and V is TRBV6-1; no definite D call. V was cut by 6 bases and J by 5 bases, with 11 bases left in between. This CDR3 region has 13 residues. Germline V gene sequence: CDR1 MNHNS, CDR2 SASEGT.

As for this clonotype: This could be a read error, since a much larger clone is one nucleotide away. The rearrangement uses TRBV2 and TRBJ2-2; 9 positions match TRBD1. The CDR3 runs 14 residues. CDR1 is SNHLY, CDR2 FYNNEI, per germline. The CDR3 region is CASRTGGNTGELVF. As DNA, the CDR3 is TGTGCCAGCAGGACAGGGGGAAACACCGGGGAGCTGGTTTTT.

Details on this clonotype: Just one base apart from a much larger clone, this may be a read error. This chain links TRBV7-9 with TRBJ2-3; D is possibly TRBD2 (6 bases). The CDR3 has 14 amino acids. From germline, CDR1 is SEHNR and CDR2 FQNEAQ (reference sequence). Trimming pared 2 bases from V and 2 bases from J, leaving 8 bases between. As DNA, the CDR3 is TGTGCCAGCAGCTTAACTAGCCTCACAGATACGCAGTATTTT. It yields the protein CASSLTSLTDTQYF. Supplemented by reference TRBV7-9 and TRBJ2-3, the full variable domain reads DTGVSQNPRHKITKRGQNVTFRCDPISEHNRLYWYRQTLGQGPEFLTYFQNEAQLEKSRLLSDRFSAERPKGSFSTLEIQRTEQGDSAMYLCASSLTSLTDTQYFGPGTRLTVL.

This clonotype was recorded at least ten times. V gene TRBV29-1 combines with J gene TRBJ2-3, with D possibly TRBD1 on 5 matching bases. Trimming shortened V by 1 base and J by 1 base, and 9 bases separated the two germline ends. CDR3 size: 14 residues. The germline V gene has CDR1 SQVTM and CDR2 ANQGSEA. The DNA of the CDR3 is TGCAGCGTTGAAGGGCTCAGGGGCACAGATACGCAGTATTTT. Amino acids: CSVEGLRGTDTQYF.

The table lists this clonotype with a few counts. The chain combines TRBV3-1 with TRBJ2-7; the D gene is possibly TRBD1 (6 bases). Between the trimmed V and J ends, which lost 6 bases and 2 bases, there was a span of 17 bases. This CDR3 is 15 amino acids long. The germline V gene has CDR1 LGHDT and CDR2 YNNKEL (reference sequence). CDR3 in DNA: TGTGCCAGCAGTATAGGACAGCTCCAAACCTACGAGCAGTACTTC. This sequence encodes CASSIGQLQTYEQYF.

The chain is built from TRBV15 and TRBJ1-6; 8 nucleotides agree with TRBD1. Germline V gives CDR1 LNHNV, CDR2 YYDKDF (reference sequence). The junction had 16 bases not matched to a gene; V was cut back by 7 bases and J by 8 bases. This CDR3 region has 17 residues. The chain's CDR3 is CATTTLTGGTSYSPLHF. Here the CDR3 DNA reads TGTGCCACCACTACACTCACAGGGGGAACAAGTTATTCACCCCTCCACTTT.

This clonotype was observed a handful of times. This chain connects TRBV20-1 to TRBJ1-2; 11 bases line up with TRBD1. In germline, CDR1 is DFQATT, CDR2 SNEGSKA (reference sequence). V was clipped by 2 bases and J by 4 bases; unmatched bases: 9. The CDR3 contains 16 residues. The DNA of the CDR3 is TGCAGTGCTAGAAGGGGGCTTGGGACAGGGGGCTATGGCTACACCTTC. It yields the protein CSARRGLGTGGYGYTF.

The chain is built from TRBV5-1 and TRBJ2-7, with TRBD2 matching over 12 bases. Germline V CDR1 and CDR2: SGHRS, YFSETQ. V was pared by 4 bases and J by 3 bases, with 17 bases of the junction left unmatched. The CDR3 sequence is 19 residues long. CDR3 region: CASSRPDGDWTSGIYEQYF. Written as DNA, the CDR3 is TGCGCCAGCAGCCGTCCTGACGGGGACTGGACTAGCGGGATCTACGAGCAGTACTTC.

This clonotype was recorded many times. This chain uses TRBV30 with TRBJ1-5; D uncertain. The V gene's germline CDR1 is GTSNPN and CDR2 SVGIG (reference sequence). Trimming took 3 bases from V and 7 from J, leaving 10 bases between them. CDR3 length: 12 residues. CDR3 in amino acids: CAWSQLGQPQHF. In DNA, the CDR3 is TGTGCCTGGAGCCAGCTTGGGCAGCCCCAGCATTTT.

On this clonotype itself: A much larger clonotype is one base distant, so this may be a read error. The V call is TRBV4-2, the J call TRBJ1-1; a possible D gene is TRBD1 (6 bases). The CDR3 totals 15 residues. The germline V gene has CDR1 LGHNA and CDR2 YNFKEQ. Deletions cut 4 bases from V and 1 base from J, with 13 bases between. CDR3 in DNA: TGTGCCAGCAGCCCCTGGGCAGGGGCGAACACTGAAGCTTTCTTT. This codes for CASSPWAGANTEAFF.

Ten or more counts support this clonotype. This chain links TRBV6-6 with TRBJ1-2; D ambiguous. The CDR3 is 15 amino acids. V shed 0 bases and J shed 3 bases, with 11 bases lying between them. CDR1 and CDR2 (germline): MNHNY, SVGAGI (reference sequence). The CDR3 sequence: CASSYSPPDDYGYTF. The CDR3 bases are TGTGCCAGCAGTTACTCGCCCCCGGACGACTATGGCTACACCTTC.

This clonotype was found a few times. The chain links TRBV10-3 to TRBJ2-5; 11 nucleotides agree with TRBD2. This CDR3 spans 15 amino acids. Germline CDR1 is ENHRY and CDR2 is SYGVKD. The J segment lost 4 bases and the V segment lost 6 bases, leaving 7 bases of the junction unmatched. The CDR3 protein is CAIRPAGTSGETQYF. CDR3 nucleotide sequence: TGTGCCATCAGGCCCGCAGGGACTAGCGGAGAGACCCAGTACTTC.

This clonotype was detected ten times or more. The rearrangement joins TRBV6-1 to TRBJ1-2; the D is unclear. The CDR3 has 13 amino acids. V lost 5 bases to trimming and J lost 0 bases, with 7 bases between them. CDR1 is MNHNS and CDR2 is SASEGT in the germline V gene. The CDR3 DNA follows: TGTGCCAGCAGTCAACACCCTAACTATGGCTACACCTTC. Amino acids: CASSQHPNYGYTF.

This chain uses TRBV6-1 with TRBJ1-1, with a weak D call TRBD1 (6 bases). Per the germline V gene, CDR1 is MNHNS and CDR2 is SASEGT. This CDR3 comprises 16 residues. Trimming removed 6 bases from V and 0 bases from J, with 17 bases in between. The CDR3 loop is CASRIGQNPMNTEAFF. The CDR3, as DNA: TGTGCCAGCAGGATAGGACAGAACCCGATGAACACTGAAGCTTTCTTT.

This clonotype was counted many times. The V call is TRBV4-3, the J call TRBJ1-5, with D uncertain. Trimming took off 2 bases at V and 4 bases at J, with 18 bases between the two ends. The CDR3 has 17 residues. Germline-derived CDR1 and CDR2 are LGHNA and YSLEER. The CDR3 loop is CASSQQVVTLGNQPQHF. The CDR3 nucleotides are TGCGCCAGCAGCCAACAGGTCGTAACCCTTGGAAATCAGCCCCAGCATTTT.

This clonotype was counted ten times or more. The V gene is TRBV29-1, the J gene TRBJ2-2, with D tentatively TRBD1 or TRBD2 (6 bases each). CDR1 SQVTM and CDR2 ANQGSEA come from the germline V gene. Deletions cut 3 bases from V and 5 bases from J, with 16 bases between. The length of the CDR3 is 15 residues. As DNA, the CDR3 is TGCAGCGTTGAGGAGGGGGAGTGTTATACCGGGGAGCTGTTTTTT. Translated: CSVEEGECYTGELFF.

In its sample, this clonotype was seen many times. The chain has TRBV5-1 and TRBJ1-1; D gene uncertain. This CDR3 has 17 amino acids. Germline CDR1 and CDR2: SGHRS and YFSETQ. Trimming removed 2 bases at V and 0 bases at J, with 17 bases between. This CDR3 is CASSFGLSRTMNTEAFF. The CDR3 DNA reads as TGCGCCAGCAGCTTTGGACTTTCTAGAACCATGAACACTGAAGCTTTCTTT.

This clonotype occurred many times. The rearrangement uses TRBV7-2 and TRBJ1-1, with D unresolved. The CDR3 runs 14 residues. The V and J ends lost 6 bases and 0 bases respectively, with 11 bases between them. Germline CDR1 reads SGHTA; CDR2 reads FQGNSA. The CDR3 DNA reads TGTGCCAGCAGTAAAGGATTCCTGAACACTGAAGCTTTCTTT. Protein sequence: CASSKGFLNTEAFF.